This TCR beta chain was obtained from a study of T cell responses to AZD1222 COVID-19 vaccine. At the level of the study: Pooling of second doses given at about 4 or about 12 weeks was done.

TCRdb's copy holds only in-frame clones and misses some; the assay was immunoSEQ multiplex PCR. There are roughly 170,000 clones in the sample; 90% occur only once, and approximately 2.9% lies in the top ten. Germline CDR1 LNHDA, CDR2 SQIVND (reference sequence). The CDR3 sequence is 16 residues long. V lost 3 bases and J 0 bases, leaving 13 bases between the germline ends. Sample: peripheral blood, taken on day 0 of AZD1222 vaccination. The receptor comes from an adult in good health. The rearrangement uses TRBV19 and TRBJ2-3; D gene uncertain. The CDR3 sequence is CASSMFEQSSTDTQYF. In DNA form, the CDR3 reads TGTGCCAGTAGTATGTTTGAACAGTCTAGCACAGATACGCAGTATTTT.